One T cell receptor beta chain is described in this entry. The antigen is not known. The sample comes from a study of shared clonotypes between healthy human individuals. Overall study findings and caveats: Across subsets, estimated richness was generally greater for naive than for memory populations.

It was 200 ng DNA, tens of thousands of T cell genomes, that sorted-subset replicate PCRs used. Here immunoSEQ multiplex PCR was the method, and the copy in TCRdb shows in-frame clones only, minus some. The profile covers about 2.4 million clones, with under 95% appearing a single time and 0.35% to 0.45% taken by the ten largest. Trimming removed 0 bases from V and 3 bases from J, with 8 bases in between. Germline V gene data show CDR1 as ENHRY and CDR2 as SYGVKD. The CDR3 covers 15 residues. This TCR derives from a man aged 18 to 30 in good health. Some clones in this sample may be carry-over from other donors' samples. Sample: naive CD4+ T cells from PBMCs. Specified subset: CD45RA+ positively selected. This chain joins TRBV10-3 and TRBJ1-4; no clear D. The CDR3 sequence is CAISESGAPNEKLFF. CDR3 nucleotides: TGTGCCATCAGTGAGTCAGGAGCACCTAATGAAAAACTGTTTTTT.